This TCR beta chain was sequenced for a study of radiation and T cells in renal cell carcinoma. Looking at the study overall: Nephrectomy followed 15 Gy stereotactic body radiation by 4 weeks.

Time point given: baseline pretreatment blood. Treatment given: 15 Gy SBRT to primary tumor, nephrectomy 4 weeks later. After SBRT, blood was collected at 2 and 4 weeks, plus baseline. Of note for this clone: What it recognizes is unknown.

Regarding the study as a whole: From baseline, blood top tumor clonotypes peaked at 2 weeks post-radiation. No pretreatment tumor biopsies were available for baseline clonotypes.

The CDR3 consists of 13 residues. V shed 6 bases and J 8 bases; nucleotides not matched to a gene: 7. Germline CDR1 and CDR2: MNHEY and SVGAGI. Assay used: immunoSEQ multiplex PCR; TCRdb lists only in-frame clones, some missing. Counted here are roughly 150,000 clones, about 87% occurring once; the ten biggest clones make up around 4.4%. The sample in question was blood, obtained from a patient whose treatment included radiotherapy and nephrectomy. This receptor was identified in a woman in her 70s with renal cell carcinoma. The gene calls are TRBV6-5 and TRBJ1-1, with 9 bases identical to TRBD1. CDR3 DNA sequence: TGTGCCAGCAGATTTACAGGGGGCGCAGAAGCTTTCTTT. This sequence encodes CASRFTGGAEAFF.